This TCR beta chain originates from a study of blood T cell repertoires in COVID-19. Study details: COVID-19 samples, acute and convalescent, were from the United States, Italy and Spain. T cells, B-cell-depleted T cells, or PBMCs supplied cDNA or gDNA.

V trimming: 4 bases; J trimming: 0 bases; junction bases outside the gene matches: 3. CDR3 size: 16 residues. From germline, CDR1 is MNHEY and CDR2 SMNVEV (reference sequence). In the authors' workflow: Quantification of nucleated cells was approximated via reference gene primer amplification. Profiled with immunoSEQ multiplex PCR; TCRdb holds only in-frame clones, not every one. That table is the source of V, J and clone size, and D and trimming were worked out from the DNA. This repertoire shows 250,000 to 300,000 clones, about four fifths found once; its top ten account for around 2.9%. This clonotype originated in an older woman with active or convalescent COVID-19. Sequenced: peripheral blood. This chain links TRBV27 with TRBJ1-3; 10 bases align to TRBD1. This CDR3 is CASSSRTGGSGNTIYF. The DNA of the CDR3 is TGTGCCAGCAGTTCCCGGACAGGGGGCTCTGGAAACACCATATATTTT.